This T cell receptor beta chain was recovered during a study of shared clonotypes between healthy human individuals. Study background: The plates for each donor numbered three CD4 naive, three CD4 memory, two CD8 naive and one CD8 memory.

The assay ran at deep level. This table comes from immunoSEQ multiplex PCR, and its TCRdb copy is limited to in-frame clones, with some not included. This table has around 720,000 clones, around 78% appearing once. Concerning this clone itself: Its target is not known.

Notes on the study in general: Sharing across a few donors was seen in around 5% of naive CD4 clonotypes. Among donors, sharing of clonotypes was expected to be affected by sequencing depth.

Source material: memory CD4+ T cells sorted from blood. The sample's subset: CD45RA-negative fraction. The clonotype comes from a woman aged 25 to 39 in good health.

This CDR3 reads CASLLLGGEIIYEQYF. DNA of the CDR3: TGTGCCAGCCTACTCTTGGGGGGGGAGATCATCTACGAGCAGTACTTC. V usage is TRBV28 and J usage is TRBJ2-7, with TRBD2 matching over 7 bases. J was trimmed by 3 bases and V by 8 bases; bases with no gene match: 16. CDR3 size: 16 residues. Germline-derived CDR1 and CDR2 are MDHEN and SYDVKM.